This TCR beta chain derives from a study of shared clonotypes between healthy human individuals. About the study: Samples came from a couple of female and three male donors aged 18 to 49.

CDR3 length equals 11 residues. V lost 11 bases and J 6 bases, leaving 10 bases between the germline ends. In germline, CDR1 is LNHDA, CDR2 SQIVND (reference sequence). The naive CD8 fraction comprised CD45RO-negative cells positively selected for CCR7 and excluded terminally differentiated effector memory CD45RA+ cells. This was a deep-level run. Only in-frame clones appear in the TCRdb table, and some are missing; sequencing was by immunoSEQ multiplex PCR. The profile shows about 2.1 million clones, 93% of them singletons. The chain carries TRBV19 and TRBJ2-2; D is perhaps TRBD1 (6 bases). This clonotype was sampled from a man aged 18-30 years in good health. Some clones in this sample may be carry-over from other donors' samples. Input material: naive CD8+ T cells from PBMCs. The CDR3 bases are TGTGCCGTCAACAGGGCCGGGGAGCTGTTTTTT. Its protein is CAVNRAGELFF.